This T cell receptor (beta chain) was observed in a study of early T cells in non-severe SARS-CoV-2 infection. As for the study in general: Sequenced material consisted of bulk RNA (from unsorted whole blood), and chains were unpaired.

Unique molecular identifiers were affixed to single, distinct cDNA molecules. TCRdb called the 5' RACE reads again in MiXCR, with one record for every CDR3 protein. This sample has tens of thousands of distinct CDR3 sequences, with roughly 7% found just once. This clonotype was detected many times. What it recognizes is unknown. Study-wide findings and caveats: Private and CD4 specificities were missed by VDJdb matching, which favored anti-spike CD8 responses.

Trimming took off 4 bases at V and 7 bases at J, with 13 bases between the two ends. Looked up from germline, CDR1 is LGHNA and CDR2 is YSLEER. The length of the CDR3 is 13 residues. Material: whole blood. The chain joins TRBV4-3 to TRBJ1-1; weak D call: TRBD1 (6 bases). The source of this sequence is an adult who was a healthcare worker with PCR-confirmed SARS-CoV-2 infection or an uninfected control (not recorded which). The CDR3 is CASSRGAYGEAFF. CDR3 coding DNA: TGCGCCAGCAGCCGGGGGGCCTACGGTGAAGCTTTCTTT.